This entry describes one T cell receptor (beta chain). Time point given: longitudinal time-point 3. This sample stems from a study of neurological immune-mediated disorders. TCRdb used MiXCR to reprocess the 5' RACE reads, holding one entry per CDR3 protein. The sample yields about 99,000 distinct CDR3 sequences, roughly 10% seen once. The CDR3 extends over 16 amino acids. Germline CDR1 LGHDT, CDR2 YNNKEL (reference sequence). The V gene lost 0 bases and the J gene lost 0 bases, with 9 bases spanning the gap. This receptor was identified in a female donor with HTLV-1-associated myelopathy (HAM/TSP). The chain is built from TRBV3-1 and TRBJ2-4; D gene unclear. Input material: PBMCs. The CDR3 DNA is TGTGCCAGCAGCCAAGATAGAGACATAGCCAAAAACATTCAGTACTTC. It yields the protein CASSQDRDIAKNIQYF. The whole variable domain, filled in from reference TRBV3-1 and TRBJ2-4, reads DTAVSQTPKYLVTQMGNDKSIKCEQNLGHDTMYWYKQDSKKFLKIMFSYNNKELIINETVPNRFSPKSPDKAHLNLHINSLELGDSAVYFCASSQDRDIAKNIQYFGAGTRLSVL.